This T cell receptor beta chain derives from a study of cytomegalovirus exposure and HLA in healthy donors. About the research overall: The study placed approximately 78% of its 350 to 450 genotyped donors in the Caucasian-associated ancestry cluster.

With respect to this clone: The antigen remains undetermined.

Study-level points and caveats: Immune exposure information available was restricted to CMV serostatus.

In germline, CDR1 is LNHNV, CDR2 YYDKDF (reference sequence). The CDR3 runs 15 residues. V was clipped by 5 bases and J by 2 bases, with 16 bases between them. PCR was performed using 60 Vbeta and 13 Jbeta primers. Assay: immunoSEQ multiplex PCR; the TCRdb copy retains only in-frame clones and omits some. The data contain some 170,000 clones, around 88% of them singletons. This TCR came from a woman under 40 in good health and CMV-seronegative. Material for sequencing was PBMCs. The chain couples TRBV15 to TRBJ2-7, with D possibly matching TRBD1 (5 bases). The CDR3 nucleotides read TGTGCCACCAGCCACTTTTTAAGGGGTCCCTACGAGCAGTACTTC. Translation gives CATSHFLRGPYEQYF.